The 15 T cell receptor beta chains reported below all come from one sample, sequenced in a study of T cell changes during pregnancy in multiple sclerosis. The repertoire was sequenced with immunoSEQ multiplex PCR; TCRdb's copy has only in-frame clones and lacks some. Here the sample spans about 23,000 clones, about 86% being singletons. This specimen consisted of CD4+ T cells from peripheral blood mononuclear cells, obtained in the first trimester of pregnancy. The receptors originated from a female donor in good health, enrolled as a control in a pregnancy study.

V is TRBV2 and J is TRBJ2-3, with 9 bases that match TRBD1. The CDR3 spans 16 residues. After removal of 6 bases from V and 1 base from J, the junction contained 8 bases not matched to a gene. Germline-derived CDR1 and CDR2 are SNHLY and FYNNEI. The CDR3 coding sequence is TGTGCCAGCAGGAACCAACGGACAGGGGGCACAGATACGCAGTATTTT. Its translation: CASRNQRTGGTDTQYF.

The chain joins TRBV5-1 to TRBJ2-7; 10 nucleotides line up with TRBD1. Germline V gene data show CDR1 as SGHRS and CDR2 as YFSETQ. Trimming removed 3 bases from V and 5 bases from J; junction bases left unmatched: 5. The CDR3 contains 14 residues. The CDR3 DNA reads TGCGCCAGCAGCTCGGGACAGGGGTACCACGAGCAGTACTTC. It encodes CASSSGQGYHEQYF.

The V call is TRBV5-1, the J call TRBJ1-5, with a possible D match to TRBD1 (6 bases). The V end lost 2 bases, the J end lost 2 bases, and 11 bases lay between the germline ends. The CDR3 sequence is 15 residues long. CDR1 and CDR2 from the germline V gene are SGHRS and YFSETQ. The CDR3 loop is CASSLQGTGNQPQHF. Here the CDR3 DNA reads TGCGCCAGCAGCTTACAGGGAACAGGCAATCAGCCCCAGCATTTT.

The CDR3 loop reads CASSHAQGVGNTIYF. DNA for the CDR3: TGTGCCAGCAGCCACGCCCAGGGGGTTGGAAACACCATATATTTT. The chain couples TRBV2 to TRBJ1-3; 7 bases line up with TRBD1. The CDR3 length is 15 residues. The V gene's germline CDR1 is SNHLY and CDR2 FYNNEI. V was clipped by 6 bases and J by 3 bases; unmatched bases: 8.

The DNA of the CDR3 is TGTGCCAGCACCGCCACCCAGGGCGCGTACGAGCAGTACTTC. This codes for CASTATQGAYEQYF. The genes are TRBV6-1 and TRBJ2-7, with TRBD1 as a possible D gene (5 bases). CDR1 and CDR2 (germline): MNHNS, SASEGT. Trimming took 7 bases from V and 4 from J, leaving 17 bases between them. CDR3 length: 14 amino acids.

The chain combines TRBV5-4 with TRBJ1-2; a possible D gene is TRBD1 (6 bases). The length of the CDR3 is 14 residues. V was cut by 2 bases and J by 4 bases, with 12 bases left in between. Germline V CDR1 and CDR2: SGHNT, YYREEE (reference sequence). The CDR3 DNA sequence: TGTGCCAGCAGCTTATACGGACAGACCTATGGCTACACCTTC. This gives the protein CASSLYGQTYGYTF.

The chain has TRBV11-2 and TRBJ2-3, with D uncertain. Germline CDR1 reads SGHAT; CDR2 reads FQNNGV. There are 15 residues in the CDR3. V dropped 2 bases and J dropped 0 bases, with 9 bases sitting between them. The chain's CDR3 is CASSLMRSSTDTQYF. The CDR3 DNA sequence: TGTGCCAGCAGCTTAATGAGGTCTAGCACAGATACGCAGTATTTT.

The V call is TRBV28, the J call TRBJ2-4; 9 nucleotides align to TRBD1. This CDR3 is built from 15 residues. V shed 5 bases and J 4 bases; nucleotides not matched to a gene: 6. From germline, CDR1 is MDHEN and CDR2 SYDVKM. CDR3 protein: CASSTGGEMKNIQYF. CDR3 nucleotide sequence: TGTGCCAGCAGTACAGGGGGCGAAATGAAAAACATTCAGTACTTC.

The gene calls are TRBV5-1 and TRBJ2-5, with D possibly TRBD2 on 5 matching bases. CDR3 length: 14 residues. From germline, CDR1 is SGHRS and CDR2 YFSETQ. V gave up 5 bases and J gave up 5 bases, with 16 bases separating them. This chain's CDR3 is CASRPLAARETQYF. CDR3 coding DNA: TGCGCCAGCAGACCTCTAGCCGCCCGGGAGACCCAGTACTTC.

The rearrangement uses TRBV27 and TRBJ1-1, with D hard to call. The CDR3 extends over 14 amino acids. Germline V gene lookup returns CDR1 MNHEY and CDR2 SMNVEV (reference sequence). Trimming removed 4 bases from V and 0 bases from J, with 9 bases in between. The CDR3 sequence: CASSSHILNTEAFF. The CDR3 bases are TGTGCCAGCAGTTCCCACATTTTGAACACTGAAGCTTTCTTT.

The chain links TRBV7-2 to TRBJ2-1; 11 bases are a match to TRBD2. Germline CDR1 SGHTA, CDR2 FQGNSA. The CDR3 consists of 16 residues. V lost 4 bases, J lost 10 bases, and 12 bases stayed unmatched. The CDR3, as DNA: TGTGCCAGCAGCTGGGGAACTAGCGGGGGTGGGCGCGAGCAGTTCTTC. The encoded protein is CASSWGTSGGGREQFF.

The genes are TRBV4-3 and TRBJ2-6; 10 nucleotides align to TRBD2. J was trimmed by 1 base and V by 5 bases; bases with no gene match: 5. The length of the CDR3 is 17 residues. Per the germline V gene, CDR1 is LGHNA and CDR2 is YSLEER. CDR3 in DNA: TGCGCCAGCAGCGCCAGCGGGGGGGAATCTGGGGCCAACGTCCTGACTTTC. Translated, it gives CASSASGGESGANVLTF.

The J gene is TRBJ2-3, the V gene TRBV6-6; D ambiguous. V was clipped by 2 bases and J by 2 bases, with 11 bases between them. This CDR3 is built from 15 residues. CDR1 is MNHNY, CDR2 SVGAGI, per germline (reference sequence). Written as DNA, the CDR3 is TGTGCCAGCAGTTACGGTGGCAGTAACACAGATACGCAGTATTTT. Translation gives CASSYGGSNTDTQYF.

This clone was found once. V is TRBV5-4 and J is TRBJ1-2; 9 bases map to TRBD1. CDR1 and CDR2 from the germline V gene are SGHNT and YYREEE (reference sequence). V lost 7 bases, J lost 5 bases, and 6 bases stayed unmatched. This CDR3 comprises 13 residues. The DNA for the CDR3 is TGTGCCAGCGCCCGGACAGGGGATTATGGCTACACCTTC. Encoded protein: CASARTGDYGYTF.

V is TRBV28 and J is TRBJ1-3; D might be TRBD1 (5 bases). CDR3 length: 15 amino acids. Trimming cost V 3 bases and J 0 bases, with 9 bases left between them. Germline-derived CDR1 and CDR2 are MDHEN and SYDVKM. CDR3 in DNA: TGTGCCAGCAGTTTTGGGGGGGGCTCTGGAAACACCATATATTTT. This translates into CASSFGGGSGNTIYF.